This TCR beta chain was identified in a study of blood T cells in healthy people across ages. The use of a sample-barcoded 5' primer and a J-beta primer mix characterized a second PCR of about 7 to 12 cycles. A 12-random-nucleotide template-switch adaptor tagged each cDNA molecule. TCRdb passed the 5' RACE reads through MiXCR, listing each CDR3 protein once. The table includes 780,000 or so distinct CDR3 sequences, approximately 25% detected once. This clonotype was picked up one time. CDR1 is MNHEY and CDR2 is SVGAGI in the germline V gene. With 0 bases removed from V and 2 bases from J, the gap between germline ends came to 7 bases. The CDR3 has 14 amino acids. The same sample was also used in a study of T cells of mothers and their children. That paper states: Six or seven children and their three healthy Caucasian mothers were the donors. RNA that had been extracted went wholly into cDNA synthesis, at approximately 1.6 ug per 15 ul. The M1S primer of the second PCR added sample barcodes and 2-4 random nucleotides.

The chain combines TRBV6-5 with TRBJ2-5; D gene unclear. Sequencing was carried out using blood. This TCR was sampled from a boy younger than 18 in good health. The CDR3, as DNA: TGTGCCAGCAGTTACTCCCACGGGCAAGAGACCCAGTACTTC. Residues: CASSYSHGQETQYF.